Listed here are 31 T cell receptor beta chains from one sample, sequenced in a study of cytomegalovirus exposure and HLA in healthy donors. The primer mix had 60 Vbeta and 13 Jbeta primers. Sequencing used immunoSEQ multiplex PCR; TCRdb keeps in-frame clones, though not all of them. Of 150,000 to 200,000 clones in the sample, around 80% were seen once. Sequencing input: PBMCs. These receptors originate from a woman between 40 and 50 years old in good health and CMV-seronegative.

The chain combines TRBV19 with TRBJ1-2; D gene uncertain. Germline CDR1 and CDR2: LNHDA and SQIVND (reference sequence). There are 11 residues in the CDR3. V was trimmed by 6 bases and J by 6 bases, leaving 8 bases between them. The CDR3 here is CASSRSNGYTF. In DNA, the CDR3 is TGTGCCAGTAGCAGGTCGAATGGCTACACCTTC.

The chain is built from TRBV7-9 and TRBJ1-3; D unclear. CDR3 size: 14 residues. Trimming left V 2 bases short and J 4 bases short, with 9 bases between. Germline V gene data show CDR1 as SEHNR and CDR2 as FQNEAQ (reference sequence). The chain's CDR3 is CASSLRWAGNTIYF. The CDR3 region has the DNA TGTGCCAGCAGCTTAAGGTGGGCCGGAAACACCATATATTTT.

The V and J genes are TRBV9 and TRBJ2-5; D is perhaps TRBD2 (6 bases). Trimming took off 3 bases at V and 4 bases at J, with 10 bases between the two ends. The CDR3 spans 13 residues. Germline loops: CDR1 SGDLS, CDR2 YYNGEE. CDR3 sequence reads: CASSDGGRETQYF. The CDR3 nucleotides read TGTGCCAGCAGCGACGGAGGGCGAGAGACCCAGTACTTC. Combining the CDR3 with reference TRBV9 and TRBJ2-5 gives the whole variable domain DSGVTQTPKHLITATGQRVTLRCSPRSGDLSVYWYQQSLDQGLQFLIQYYNGEERAKGNILERFSAQQFPDLHSELNLSSLELGDSALYFCASSDGGRETQYFGPGTRLLVL.

This chain links TRBV18 with TRBJ2-1; 10 bases are shared with TRBD1. The CDR3 runs to 15 residues. Trimming cost V 3 bases and J 6 bases; bases outside gene matches: 5. Germline V lookup: CDR1 KGHSH, CDR2 LQKENI. Here the CDR3 reads CASSPGTGVSNEQFF. For the CDR3, the DNA is TGTGCCAGCTCACCGGGGACAGGGGTGTCCAATGAGCAGTTCTTC.

This clone was picked up a small number of times. The gene calls are TRBV27 and TRBJ2-6, with D maybe TRBD1 (6 bases). The germline gives CDR1 MNHEY, CDR2 SMNVEV (reference sequence). This CDR3 is 17 amino acids long. Trimming took off 4 bases at V and 0 bases at J, with 13 bases between the two ends. The CDR3 region has the DNA TGTGCCAGCAGTTATCGGAGAGGGGGCTCTGGGGCCAACGTCCTGACTTTC. Translating gives CASSYRRGGSGANVLTF.

The rearrangement links TRBV6-5 to TRBJ2-1, with D maybe TRBD2 (6 bases). Trimming shortened V by 6 bases and J by 0 bases, and 12 bases separated the two germline ends. CDR1 MNHEY and CDR2 SVGAGI come from the germline V gene. The CDR3 covers 15 residues. CDR3 DNA sequence: TGTGCCAGCAGGACCCTTAGCGGCTCCTACAATGAGCAGTTCTTC. This translates into CASRTLSGSYNEQFF.

The chain carries TRBV12-5 and TRBJ1-1, with D maybe TRBD1 (5 bases). Germline loops: CDR1 LGHNT, CDR2 FRNRAP. Trimming shortened V by 6 bases and J by 3 bases, and 17 bases separated the two germline ends. The CDR3 has 15 residues. In DNA, the CDR3 is TGTGCTAGTGGGACATATCAGGGATTCTACACTGAAGCTTTCTTT. Protein product: CASGTYQGFYTEAFF.

The chain combines TRBV19 with TRBJ1-4; maybe TRBD1 (6 bases). The CDR3 runs 17 residues. Per the germline V gene, CDR1 is LNHDA and CDR2 is SQIVND (reference sequence). V gave up 1 base and J gave up 6 bases, with 18 bases separating them. CDR3 residues: CASSIGSTGWGDEKLFF. The CDR3 DNA follows: TGTGCCAGTAGTATAGGATCTACAGGGTGGGGAGATGAAAAACTGTTTTTT. The whole variable domain, remainder taken from reference TRBV19 and TRBJ1-4, is DGGITQSPKYLFRKEGQNVTLSCEQNLNHDAMYWYRQDPGQGLRLIYYSQIVNDFQKGDIAEGYSVSREKKESFPLTVTSAQKNPTAFYLCASSIGSTGWGDEKLFFGSGTQLSVL.

This clone has only a few counts. The V and J genes are TRBV6-6 and TRBJ1-1, with D maybe TRBD1 (5 bases). The CDR3 covers 12 residues. Germline CDR1 is MNHNY and CDR2 is SVGAGI (reference sequence). V was clipped by 2 bases and J by 7 bases, with 8 bases between them. The CDR3 spells CASSYTTGEAFF. The CDR3 DNA reads as TGTGCCAGCAGTTACACCACAGGTGAAGCTTTCTTT.

The chain is built from TRBV19 and TRBJ2-7; the D gene is possibly TRBD2 (7 bases). CDR1 and CDR2 from the germline V gene are LNHDA and SQIVND (reference sequence). The ends were cut back, 8 bases at V and 0 bases at J, with 17 bases in the middle. The length of the CDR3 is 15 residues. CDR3 nucleotides: TGTGCCAGTGCTGGGGGGGGGCGTAACTCCTACGAGCAGTACGTC. It translates to CASAGGGRNSYEQYV.

V gene TRBV13 combines with J gene TRBJ2-3; the D is unclear. The CDR3 is 13 residues long. The germline V gene encodes CDR1 PRHDT and CDR2 FYEKMQ (reference sequence). The V end lost 7 bases, the J end lost 2 bases, and 10 bases lay between the germline ends. DNA for the CDR3: TGTGCCAGCACGGCGGAAATCACAGATACGCAGTATTTT. Protein sequence: CASTAEITDTQYF.

This clone was seen a handful of times. This rearrangement joins TRBV11-3 to TRBJ1-2; 9 bases are a match to TRBD1. This CDR3 contains 16 residues. Germline loops: CDR1 SGHNT, CDR2 YENEEA. Trimming cost V 1 base and J 4 bases; bases outside gene matches: 7. The CDR3 region is CASSLARTGAVYGYTF. CDR3 sequence (DNA): TGTGCCAGCAGCTTAGCTCGGACAGGGGCCGTCTATGGCTACACCTTC.

The chain links TRBV30 to TRBJ1-5; 8 nucleotides align to TRBD1. The V and J ends lost 2 bases and 2 bases, in that order; junction bases with no gene match: 5. Germline V gene data show CDR1 as GTSNPN and CDR2 as SVGIG (reference sequence). This CDR3 comprises 15 residues. The CDR3 here is CAWSQPTGGNQPQHF. CDR3 in DNA: TGTGCCTGGAGTCAACCGACAGGGGGCAATCAGCCCCAGCATTTT.

The chain recombines TRBV30 with TRBJ2-5, with 8 positions matching TRBD1. This CDR3 region has 15 residues. Losses at the gene ends were 0 bases for V and 1 base for J; bases not matched to a gene: 4. From germline, CDR1 is GTSNPN and CDR2 SVGIG (reference sequence). The CDR3 reads CAWSVHGTGQETQYF. DNA of the CDR3: TGTGCCTGGAGTGTACATGGGACAGGCCAAGAGACCCAGTACTTC.

V gene TRBV4-3 combines with J gene TRBJ2-2; TRBD2 matches 8 bases. CDR1 is LGHNA, CDR2 YSLEER, per germline. The trim removed 0 bases at V and 1 base at J, leaving 10 bases unmatched. The CDR3 has 19 residues. The CDR3 spells CASSQDVLRGRKNTGELFF. CDR3 DNA sequence: TGCGCCAGCAGCCAAGATGTCCTTCGCGGGAGGAAGAACACCGGGGAGCTGTTTTTT.

The V call is TRBV27, the J call TRBJ1-1; 7 bases match TRBD1. Germline V lookup: CDR1 MNHEY, CDR2 SMNVEV (reference sequence). The CDR3 is 15 amino acids. Trimming took 6 bases from V and 5 from J; bases not matched to a gene: 12. As DNA, the CDR3 is TGTGCCAGCAGCCTTGCGAGGGGGCGAGTGACTGAAGCTTTCTTT. Protein: CASSLARGRVTEAFF.

The chain has TRBV9 and TRBJ2-1, with D possibly matching TRBD2 (6 bases). This CDR3 is 17 amino acids long. V was shortened by 3 bases and J by 3 bases, with 19 bases between the two germline ends. Germline V lookup: CDR1 SGDLS, CDR2 YYNGEE. The CDR3 DNA reads TGTGCCAGCAGCGCAGGGACGTCGGGACTGGTCTACAATGAGCAGTTCTTC. Residues: CASSAGTSGLVYNEQFF.

The rearrangement uses TRBV5-1 and TRBJ1-5; D is uncertain. The V and J ends lost 0 bases and 6 bases respectively, with 4 bases between them. Germline CDR1 is SGHRS and CDR2 is YFSETQ. The CDR3 is made up of 12 amino acids. CDR3 sequence reads: CASSLAGQPQHF. The DNA of the CDR3 is TGCGCCAGCAGCTTGGCGGGTCAGCCCCAGCATTTT.

V gene TRBV5-8 combines with J gene TRBJ1-4; tentative D call: TRBD1 (6 bases). V lost 0 bases to trimming and J lost 8 bases, with 20 bases between them. The CDR3 runs 17 residues. Germline V gives CDR1 SGHTS, CDR2 YDEGEE. CDR3 region: CASSLAAGSQGNEKLFF. CDR3 nucleotide sequence: TGTGCCAGCAGCTTGGCCGCTGGATCACAGGGAAACGAAAAACTGTTTTTT.

The chain links TRBV27 to TRBJ2-5; possibly TRBD1 for D (6 bases). Germline V gene data show CDR1 as MNHEY and CDR2 as SMNVEV (reference sequence). The length of the CDR3 is 13 residues. V was trimmed by 8 bases and J by 0 bases, leaving 10 bases between them. This chain's CDR3 is CASRGQNQETQYF. The CDR3 nucleotides read TGTGCCAGCCGTGGACAGAACCAAGAGACCCAGTACTTC.

The genes are TRBV7-2 and TRBJ2-1; 7 nucleotides agree with TRBD1. After removal of 1 base from V and 4 bases from J, the junction contained 4 bases not matched to a gene. Germline-derived CDR1 and CDR2 are SGHTA and FQGNSA. The CDR3 consists of 15 residues. Here the CDR3 DNA reads TGTGCCAGCAGCTTAGGACAGGGTCCGTACAATGAGCAGTTCTTC. It encodes CASSLGQGPYNEQFF.

This rearrangement joins TRBV5-8 to TRBJ1-2, with D uncertain. V was trimmed by 1 base and J by 3 bases, leaving 10 bases between them. The germline CDR1 and CDR2 sequences are SGHTS and YDEGEE. CDR3 length: 14 amino acids. CDR3 loop: CASSLTHVDYGYTF. CDR3 sequence (DNA): TGTGCCAGCAGCTTGACCCATGTAGACTATGGCTACACCTTC.

The J gene is TRBJ1-3, the V gene TRBV7-9; D remains ambiguous. V lost 5 bases and J 8 bases, leaving 10 bases between the germline ends. CDR3 length equals 12 residues. Germline CDR1 SEHNR, CDR2 FQNEAQ (reference sequence). The CDR3: CASSLERDTIYF. The CDR3 DNA sequence: TGTGCCAGCAGCCTCGAGAGGGACACCATATATTTT.

The CDR3 protein is CASSLGTSGRKAYNEQFF. The CDR3 region has the DNA TGTGCCAGCAGCCTAGGTACTAGCGGGAGGAAAGCCTACAATGAGCAGTTCTTC. V usage is TRBV11-1 and J usage is TRBJ2-1, with 12 bases lining up with TRBD2. The ends lost 5 bases at V and 2 bases at J; junction bases unmatched: 10. Germline CDR1 is SGHAT and CDR2 is FQDESV (reference sequence). CDR3 length: 18 amino acids.

The chain uses TRBV7-2 and TRBJ2-7, with D possibly being TRBD2 (6 bases). Trimming took 4 bases from V and 3 from J, leaving 13 bases between them. CDR1 and CDR2 from the germline V gene are SGHTA and FQGNSA. The CDR3 covers 14 residues. CDR3 in DNA: TGTGCCAGCAGCTGGGGAGGACCACACTACGAGCAGTACTTC. This encodes CASSWGGPHYEQYF.

The chain is built from TRBV7-2 and TRBJ1-2; 8 nucleotides match TRBD1. The germline CDR1 and CDR2 sequences are SGHTA and FQGNSA. The trim removed 5 bases at V and 6 bases at J, leaving 8 bases unmatched. This CDR3 contains 14 residues. CDR3 loop: CASSPRTGQDGYTF. The DNA of the CDR3 is TGTGCCAGCAGCCCCCGGACAGGGCAAGATGGCTACACCTTC.

The rearrangement joins TRBV5-4 to TRBJ1-1; D perhaps matches TRBD1 (6 bases). Trimming took 3 bases from V and 0 from J, leaving 15 bases between them. Germline V gene data show CDR1 as SGHNT and CDR2 as YYREEE (reference sequence). The CDR3 is 16 amino acids. In nucleotides, the CDR3 is TGTGCCAGCAGCTCACCCTCGGGGACACTGAACACTGAAGCTTTCTTT. Encoded protein: CASSSPSGTLNTEAFF. Full variable domain (missing parts from reference TRBV5-4 and TRBJ1-1): ETGVTQSPTHLIKTRGQQVTLRCSSQSGHNTVSWYQQALGQGPQFIFQYYREEENGRGNFPPRFSGLQFPNYSSELNVNALELDDSALYLCASSSPSGTLNTEAFFGQGTRLTVV.

V is TRBV2 and J is TRBJ2-3, with D possibly TRBD2 on 6 matching bases. The CDR3 runs to 15 residues. Germline CDR1 SNHLY, CDR2 FYNNEI. The V gene lost 10 bases and the J gene lost 3 bases, with 20 bases spanning the gap. Here the CDR3 reads CATRWSGVGTDTQYF. DNA of the CDR3: TGTGCCACCCGCTGGTCGGGGGTGGGGACAGATACGCAGTATTTT.

This chain uses TRBV19 with TRBJ2-1, with 7 bases fitting TRBD2. CDR1 LNHDA and CDR2 SQIVND come from the germline V gene (reference sequence). CDR3 length: 14 amino acids. V dropped 7 bases and J dropped 8; count of bases not matched to a gene: 11. The CDR3 here is CASNHPGGGHEQFF. The CDR3, as DNA: TGTGCCAGTAATCACCCCGGCGGGGGTCATGAGCAGTTCTTC.

The chain has TRBV29-1 and TRBJ2-1; D is ambiguous. The CDR3 is 13 residues long. V shed 1 base and J shed 3 bases, with 7 bases lying between them. Germline assignment: CDR1 SQVTM and CDR2 ANQGSEA. CDR3 coding DNA: TGCAGCGTTGAAGGTCCCGTCTACAATGAGCAGTTCTTC. It is translated as CSVEGPVYNEQFF.

The chain is built from TRBV7-6 and TRBJ2-1; the match to TRBD2 covers 8 bases. CDR3 length: 14 residues. V was pared by 3 bases and J by 9 bases, with 7 bases of the junction left unmatched. Germline-derived CDR1 and CDR2 are SGHVS and FNYEAQ. CDR3 in amino acids: CASSFRTSMSEQFF. CDR3 sequence (DNA): TGTGCCAGCAGCTTCCGGACTAGCATGAGTGAGCAGTTCTTC.